These 29 T cell receptor beta chains were sequenced from one sample in a study of TIL therapy for anti-PD-1-resistant metastatic lung cancer. The time point is: pre-treatment sample, taken before nivolumab and TIL therapy. Most excised metastases sampled were pleural nodules or supraclavicular lymph nodes. The libraries were made with immunoSEQ v3. Measured with immunoSEQ multiplex PCR; TCRdb has only the in-frame clones, and not every one. The profile shows more than 25,000 clones, 72% of them singletons. Here the sequenced sample was tumor tissue, taken at baseline. These receptors all come from a person aged 25 to 79 with non-small cell lung cancer.

The V and J genes are TRBV2 and TRBJ2-4; D may correspond to TRBD1 or TRBD2 (6 bases each). Trimming stripped 5 bases from V and 7 bases from J, with 12 bases between. The CDR3 contains 13 residues. Germline loops: CDR1 SNHLY, CDR2 FYNNEI. The CDR3 spells CASSQSGANIQYF. The CDR3 nucleotides are TGTGCCAGCAGTCAATCGGGGGCGAACATTCAGTACTTC.

This clone has a handful of counts. The V and J genes are TRBV7-3 and TRBJ1-6; perhaps TRBD1 as D (5 bases). The CDR3 length is 15 residues. Germline CDR1 is SGHTA and CDR2 is FQGTGA. Trimming took 2 bases from V and 7 from J, leaving 12 bases between them. The DNA of the CDR3 is TGTGCCAGCAGCTTAGACAGCCCAGACAATTCACCCCTCCACTTT. Translating it yields CASSLDSPDNSPLHF. Looking up the rest from reference TRBV7-3 and TRBJ1-6 gives the full variable domain: GAGVSQTPSNKVTEKGKYVELRCDPISGHTALYWYRQSLGQGPEFLIYFQGTGAADDSGLPNDRFFAVRPEGSVSTLKIQRTERGDSAVYLCASSLDSPDNSPLHFGNGTRLTVT.

This chain connects TRBV30 to TRBJ1-1, with D possibly TRBD1 on 5 matching bases. CDR1 is GTSNPN and CDR2 is SVGIG in the germline V gene (reference sequence). The CDR3 is 14 amino acids. The germline V and J ends were trimmed by 4 bases and 5 bases, with 17 bases remaining between them. The CDR3 bases are TGTGCCTGGATTTTTGGGTGGGGGGGGACTGAAGCTTTCTTT. This gives the protein CAWIFGWGGTEAFF.

The chain links TRBV5-1 to TRBJ2-3; D is ambiguous. Trimming removed 0 bases from V and 0 bases from J, with 14 bases in between. The CDR3 covers 17 residues. Per germline, CDR1 SGHRS and CDR2 YFSETQ. CDR3 region: CASSLEGHPASTDTQYF. CDR3 DNA sequence: TGCGCCAGCAGCTTGGAAGGTCATCCCGCTAGCACAGATACGCAGTATTTT.

The rearrangement uses TRBV4-3 and TRBJ2-3; D not certain. V was trimmed by 3 bases and J by 4 bases, leaving 11 bases between them. Germline V gives CDR1 LGHNA, CDR2 YSLEER. This CDR3 comprises 14 residues. CDR3: CASSHLLDADTQYF. The CDR3 DNA is TGCGCCAGCAGCCATCTCCTAGACGCAGATACGCAGTATTTT.

The chain employs TRBV11-2 and TRBJ2-1; D gene unclear. Germline V gene data show CDR1 as SGHAT and CDR2 as FQNNGV. With 5 bases removed from V and 11 bases from J, the gap between germline ends came to 16 bases. This CDR3 comprises 13 residues. The chain's CDR3 is CASSVRAAAQQFF. CDR3 nucleotides: TGTGCCAGCAGCGTTAGGGCCGCGGCCCAGCAGTTCTTC. The whole variable domain, filled in from reference TRBV11-2 and TRBJ2-1, reads EAGVAQSPRYKIIEKRQSVAFWCNPISGHATLYWYQQILGQGPKLLIQFQNNGVVDDSQLPKDRFSAERLKGVDSTLKIQPAKLEDSAVYLCASSVRAAAQQFFGPGTRLTVL.

V and J are TRBV18 and TRBJ2-2; D gene unclear. The germline V gene has CDR1 KGHSH and CDR2 LQKENI. V gave up 2 bases and J gave up 2 bases, with 12 bases separating them. The CDR3 runs 16 residues. The CDR3, as DNA: TGTGCCAGCTCACCATTTCCCACAGCAAACACCGGGGAGCTGTTTTTT. It is translated as CASSPFPTANTGELFF.

This clone showed up just once. This chain links TRBV6-6 with TRBJ2-5; 10 bases agree with TRBD2. Germline CDR1 MNHNY, CDR2 SVGAGI (reference sequence). The CDR3 length is 16 residues. V trimming: 4 bases; J trimming: 4 bases; junction bases outside the gene matches: 9. The CDR3 region is CASSWVAGGIGETQYF. The CDR3 DNA reads as TGTGCCAGCAGTTGGGTAGCGGGGGGCATCGGAGAGACCCAGTACTTC.

This clone was seen only a few times. This rearrangement joins TRBV19 to TRBJ2-4; D is ambiguous. V lost 8 bases to trimming and J lost 8 bases, with 13 bases between them. CDR3 size: 12 residues. Germline V gene sequence: CDR1 LNHDA, CDR2 SQIVND (reference sequence). CDR3 coding DNA: TGTGCCAGTGAGAGGCATGGCGACATTCAGTACTTC. As protein: CASERHGDIQYF.

V usage is TRBV7-2 and J usage is TRBJ2-5; D is perhaps TRBD1 or TRBD2 (6 bases each). The CDR3 consists of 14 residues. Trimming removed 3 bases at V and 4 bases at J, with 12 bases between. Germline lookup yields CDR1 SGHTA and CDR2 FQGNSA. The CDR3 sequence: CASSFRGPSETQYF. The CDR3, as DNA: TGTGCCAGCAGCTTTCGGGGGCCCTCAGAGACCCAGTACTTC.

The V gene is TRBV30, the J gene TRBJ1-2; 10 bases match TRBD1. This CDR3 spans 17 amino acids. Germline V gene data show CDR1 as GTSNPN and CDR2 as SVGIG (reference sequence). V trimming: 3 bases; J trimming: 8 bases; junction bases outside the gene matches: 18. Written as DNA, the CDR3 is TGTGCCTGGAGGACATTCGGGACAGGGGTTATAGGAGGCGGCTACACCTTC. It is translated as CAWRTFGTGVIGGGYTF. The full variable domain, in which reference TRBV30 and TRBJ1-2 provide the parts outside the CDR3, is SQTIHQWPATLVQPVGSPLSLECTVEGTSNPNLYWYRQAAGRGLQLLFYSVGIGQISSEVPQNLSASRPQDRQFILSSKKLLLSDSGFYLCAWRTFGTGVIGGGYTFGSGTRLTVV.

V gene TRBV29-1 combines with J gene TRBJ2-3; no reliable D call. Trimming took off 6 bases at V and 2 bases at J, with 15 bases between the two ends. The germline gives CDR1 SQVTM, CDR2 ANQGSEA. The CDR3 is 14 amino acids. The CDR3: CSVPGSWDTDTQYF. CDR3 DNA: TGCAGCGTACCCGGTAGCTGGGACACAGATACGCAGTATTTT.

The J gene is TRBJ1-1, the V gene TRBV6-5, with D possibly TRBD1 on 6 matching bases. The CDR3 is made up of 14 amino acids. CDR1 is MNHEY, CDR2 SVGAGI, per germline. V was pared by 6 bases and J by 3 bases, with 14 bases between. The CDR3 reads CASRDAGGDTEAFF. DNA for the CDR3: TGTGCCAGCAGGGACGCGGGGGGCGACACTGAAGCTTTCTTT.

The V gene is TRBV11-2, the J gene TRBJ1-2; D is unresolved. V was cut by 9 bases and J by 2 bases, with 10 bases left in between. The CDR3 consists of 12 residues. Germline V gene lookup returns CDR1 SGHAT and CDR2 FQNNGV. CDR3 region: CASQSNNYGYTF. The CDR3 nucleotides read TGTGCCAGTCAGTCGAACAACTATGGCTACACCTTC.

V usage is TRBV5-1 and J usage is TRBJ1-1, with a possible D match to TRBD1 (5 bases). The ends were cut back, 4 bases at V and 1 base at J, with 14 bases in the middle. Germline values: CDR1 SGHRS, CDR2 YFSETQ. The CDR3 runs to 15 residues. The CDR3 DNA is TGCGCCAGCAGCACGCAGACAGCAAAGAACACTGAAGCTTTCTTT. Its protein is CASSTQTAKNTEAFF.

This clone has only one observation. This rearrangement joins TRBV11-2 to TRBJ1-4; maybe TRBD1 (6 bases). This CDR3 is built from 18 residues. Per germline, CDR1 SGHAT and CDR2 FQNNGV. V was shortened by 4 bases and J by 8 bases, with 26 bases between the two germline ends. DNA of the CDR3: TGTGCCAGCAGCTCCTGGGGGGTGACAGGTCCCGGTGAGGAAAAACTGTTTTTT. Its translation is CASSSWGVTGPGEEKLFF.

This clone was found a few times. The chain couples TRBV18 to TRBJ1-3, with 8 nucleotides matching TRBD1. Germline V gene lookup returns CDR1 KGHSH and CDR2 LQKENI. The trim removed 1 base at V and 0 bases at J, leaving 8 bases unmatched. The CDR3 covers 18 residues. The CDR3 is CASSPLFAGQGSGNTIYF. The CDR3 DNA sequence: TGTGCCAGCTCACCACTCTTTGCTGGACAGGGCTCTGGAAACACCATATATTTT.

The chain couples TRBV6-1 to TRBJ1-2; 8 nucleotides agree with TRBD1. After removal of 1 base from V and 4 bases from J, the junction contained 8 bases not matched to a gene. CDR1 is MNHNS and CDR2 is SASEGT in the germline V gene. This CDR3 is built from 16 residues. CDR3 protein: CASSEVLGQEGYGYTF. CDR3 nucleotide sequence: TGTGCCAGCAGTGAAGTACTGGGACAGGAGGGCTATGGCTACACCTTC.

The chain couples TRBV18 to TRBJ2-2; D remains unclear. Trimming removed 3 bases at V and 6 bases at J, with 14 bases between. Per germline, CDR1 KGHSH and CDR2 LQKENI. This CDR3 has 15 amino acids. The CDR3 nucleotides read TGTGCCAGCTCACCCTCCGGCCAAGTCGCCGGGGAGCTGTTTTTT. The encoded protein is CASSPSGQVAGELFF.

This clone was detected a few times. The V and J genes are TRBV6-1 and TRBJ2-2, with D possibly being TRBD2 (5 bases). The CDR3 sequence is 14 residues long. CDR1 and CDR2 (germline): MNHNS, SASEGT. Trimming pared 2 bases from V and 6 bases from J, leaving 10 bases between. For the CDR3, the DNA is TGTGCCAGCAGTGAACCCACTAGGCCCGGGGAGCTGTTTTTT. Amino acids: CASSEPTRPGELFF.

The rearrangement links TRBV10-3 to TRBJ2-5; D is perhaps TRBD2 (5 bases). The length of the CDR3 is 13 residues. V was cut by 6 bases and J by 5 bases, with 13 bases left in between. Germline V gives CDR1 ENHRY, CDR2 SYGVKD. The CDR3 bases are TGTGCCATCAGGATGCCAAGAGGGGAGACCCAGTACTTC. Amino acids: CAIRMPRGETQYF.

The rearrangement joins TRBV19 to TRBJ2-5; D may be TRBD1 (6 bases). V was trimmed by 9 bases and J by 11 bases, leaving 25 bases between them. The V gene's germline CDR1 is LNHDA and CDR2 SQIVND (reference sequence). The CDR3 length is 14 residues. CDR3 in amino acids: CARPPARDIVEQYF. The CDR3 region has the DNA TGTGCCAGACCCCCGGCCAGGGACATAGTGGAGCAGTACTTC. The whole variable domain, remainder taken from reference TRBV19 and TRBJ2-5, is DGGITQSPKYLFRKEGQNVTLSCEQNLNHDAMYWYRQDPGQGLRLIYYSQIVNDFQKGDIAEGYSVSREKKESFPLTVTSAQKNPTAFYLCARPPARDIVEQYFGPGTRLLVL.

This clone turned up a few times. The V and J genes are TRBV29-1 and TRBJ1-1; TRBD1 aligns across 7 bases. The CDR3 runs to 14 residues. V shed 3 bases, J shed 3 bases, and the junction held 7 bases outside the gene matches. Germline CDR1 reads SQVTM; CDR2 reads ANQGSEA. The CDR3 reads CSVEVGGKDTEAFF. The CDR3 DNA reads as TGCAGCGTTGAGGTAGGGGGCAAGGACACTGAAGCTTTCTTT.

The V and J genes are TRBV11-2 and TRBJ2-2; 8 bases fit TRBD1. The CDR3 runs 17 residues. Trimming cost V 5 bases and J 1 base; bases outside gene matches: 9. Germline-derived CDR1 and CDR2 are SGHAT and FQNNGV. CDR3 DNA: TGTGCCAGCAGCCCAGGGGGCTGGGAGAAGAACACCGGGGAGCTGTTTTTT. It is translated as CASSPGGWEKNTGELFF.

The chain links TRBV2 to TRBJ1-1, with 7 bases matching TRBD1. The CDR3 sequence is 15 residues long. Unmatched junction bases numbered 5, after V lost 1 base and J lost 3 bases. Germline V lookup: CDR1 SNHLY, CDR2 FYNNEI. CDR3: CASSEEFTGDTEAFF. The CDR3 DNA follows: TGTGCCAGCAGTGAAGAGTTCACAGGGGACACTGAAGCTTTCTTT. The full variable domain, with the rest looked up from reference TRBV2 and TRBJ1-1, is EPEVTQTPSHQVTQMGQEVILRCVPISNHLYFYWYRQILGQKVEFLVSFYNNEISEKSEIFDDQFSVERPDGSNFTLKIRSTKLEDSAMYFCASSEEFTGDTEAFFGQGTRLTVV.

This clone has more than one count but fewer than ten. In DNA form, the CDR3 reads TGCGCCAGCAGTGATGCGGGGGCCATAACGACTCTGTTGTATGGCTACACCTTC. Its translation: CASSDAGAITTLLYGYTF. V usage is TRBV10-2 and J usage is TRBJ1-2, with D possibly being TRBD1 (6 bases). The CDR3 spans 18 residues. The V end lost 3 bases, the J end lost 5 bases, and 25 bases lay between the germline ends. CDR1 is WSHSY, CDR2 SAAADI, per germline.

The chain uses TRBV7-2 and TRBJ1-2, with 9 bases that match TRBD1. The CDR3 totals 15 residues. Germline V gene data show CDR1 as SGHTA and CDR2 as FQGNSA. The J segment lost 7 bases and the V segment lost 4 bases, leaving 10 bases of the junction unmatched. The CDR3 protein is CASSWRRDRVGGYTF. DNA for the CDR3: TGTGCCAGCAGCTGGCGACGGGACAGGGTTGGTGGCTACACCTTC.

The gene calls are TRBV10-3 and TRBJ2-2; TRBD2 aligns across 9 bases. V dropped 5 bases and J dropped 3; count of bases not matched to a gene: 4. Germline V gives CDR1 ENHRY, CDR2 SYGVKD. The CDR3 extends over 15 amino acids. The CDR3: CAISLAGVDTGELFF. Written as DNA, the CDR3 is TGTGCCATCAGTTTAGCGGGGGTAGACACCGGGGAGCTGTTTTTT.

V usage is TRBV6-1 and J usage is TRBJ1-6; D call uncertain. CDR1 and CDR2 from the germline V gene are MNHNS and SASEGT. V gave up 4 bases and J gave up 2 bases, with 9 bases separating them. The CDR3 is 15 residues long. The CDR3 is CASSGEVAYNSPLHF. DNA of the CDR3: TGTGCCAGCAGTGGGGAAGTGGCCTATAATTCACCCCTCCACTTT.